The next 30 T cell receptor beta chains were all read from a single sample in a study of T cells expressing NK-cell markers. TCRdb derives one entry per CDR3 protein from the 5' RACE reads, leaving out DNA. The sample totals 300,000 to 500,000 distinct CDR3 sequences. Sequencing was performed on blood T cells: a sorted CD56 or NKG2C T cell subset, CD4+ or CD8+ T cells, or bulk PBMC T cells (not recorded which). The receptors were sampled from a woman between 50 and 59 years old in good health.

This chain uses TRBV29-1 with TRBJ2-5; TCRdb's D call of TRBD1 is untestable without DNA. The CDR3 has 13 amino acids. Germline CDR1 and CDR2: SQVTM and ANQGSEA. The CDR3 sequence: CSVALGVGETQYF.

This sequence joins TRBV4-1 and TRBJ1-2; TCRdb returns TRBD1, unconfirmable since there is no DNA. CDR1 and CDR2 from the germline V gene are MGHRA and YSYEKL. This CDR3 region has 18 residues. CDR3 loop: CASSQDRIPGRLDYGYTF.

The rearrangement links TRBV24-1 to TRBJ2-3; TCRdb selects TRBD1, and the lack of DNA leaves this call unchecked. Per the germline V gene, CDR1 is KGHDR and CDR2 is SFDVKD. This CDR3 has 15 residues. The CDR3 is CATTGTGPGTDTQYF.

The V gene is TRBV10-3, the J gene TRBJ2-1; the D call of TRBD1 rests on TCRdb alone, since no DNA is present to check it. Germline-derived CDR1 and CDR2 are ENHRY and SYGVKD. The CDR3 consists of 16 residues. CDR3 residues: CAISESGQGAAGEQFF.

This chain joins TRBV18 and TRBJ1-1; TCRdb outputs TRBD1, but without DNA this stays unchecked. The CDR3 covers 12 residues. The V gene's germline CDR1 is KGHSH and CDR2 LQKENI. The CDR3 sequence is CASSSGTGEAFF.

The gene calls are TRBV27 and TRBJ1-5; TCRdb's D gene call, TRBD1, goes unchecked for lack of DNA. This CDR3 contains 15 residues. Germline assignment: CDR1 MNHEY and CDR2 SMNVEV (reference sequence). The CDR3 loop reads CASSTRGLSNQPQHF.

The chain carries TRBV7-9 and TRBJ2-2; TCRdb's D call of TRBD1 is untestable without DNA. This CDR3 spans 15 amino acids. Germline CDR1 is SEHNR and CDR2 is FQNEAQ (reference sequence). CDR3 region: CASSGREINTGELFF.

This chain connects TRBV4-2 to TRBJ2-1; no DNA is available, so the TRBD2 call from TCRdb remains unchecked. This CDR3 is built from 20 residues. Germline-derived CDR1 and CDR2 are LGHNA and YNFKEQ. This chain's CDR3 is CASSPWGLAGGSSSYNEQFF.

The chain links TRBV5-1 to TRBJ1-2. The CDR3 loop spans 13 amino acids. The V gene's germline CDR1 is SGHRS and CDR2 YFSETQ. The CDR3 is CASSNREDYGYTF.

The CDR3 here is CASSPPGGAEQFF. The gene calls are TRBV12-3 or TRBV12-4 and TRBJ2-1; TCRdb lists TRBD2, though no DNA is available to test this call. The CDR3 sequence is 13 residues long.

The chain recombines TRBV5-1 with TRBJ2-3; TCRdb picks TRBD1, but there is no DNA to check that call. This CDR3 is 15 amino acids long. Germline values: CDR1 SGHRS, CDR2 YFSETQ. CDR3 loop: CASTPTGASTDTQYF.

The chain carries TRBV5-5 and TRBJ2-1; TCRdb selects TRBD2, and the lack of DNA leaves this call unchecked. This CDR3 region has 17 residues. The germline CDR1 and CDR2 sequences are SGHKS and YYEKEE (reference sequence). This chain's CDR3 is CASSLGPSGNPIYEQFF.

The rearrangement joins TRBV20-1 to TRBJ2-3. CDR1 is DFQATT and CDR2 is SNEGSKA in the germline V gene (reference sequence). The CDR3 runs 15 residues. The CDR3: CSARDTTTRTDTQYF.

The chain recombines TRBV5-1 with TRBJ2-1; TCRdb outputs TRBD2, but without DNA this stays unchecked. CDR3 length equals 15 residues. CDR1 is SGHRS and CDR2 is YFSETQ in the germline V gene. CDR3 amino acids: CASSPLSGRAHEQFF.

The chain has TRBV12-3 or TRBV12-4 and TRBJ2-5; TCRdb's D call of TRBD1 is untestable without DNA. The CDR3 length is 17 residues. The CDR3 sequence is CASSRGDAGTGWETQYF.

CDR3: CASSYGFSNEQFF. The rearrangement links TRBV5-6 to TRBJ2-1. Germline CDR1 SGHDT, CDR2 YYEEEE. The CDR3 runs 13 residues.

V gene TRBV10-3 combines with J gene TRBJ2-7; TCRdb lists TRBD2, though no DNA is available to test this call. Germline CDR1 ENHRY, CDR2 SYGVKD. The length of the CDR3 is 14 residues. CDR3 residues: CAIAASGSGNEQYF.

V usage is TRBV27 and J usage is TRBJ1-1. This CDR3 region has 11 residues. From germline, CDR1 is MNHEY and CDR2 SMNVEV (reference sequence). The CDR3 loop is CASRLLGEAFF.

The chain carries TRBV6-1 and TRBJ1-5. Germline CDR1 is MNHNS and CDR2 is SASEGT. This CDR3 spans 11 amino acids. CDR3 loop: CASRKNQPQHF.

The chain joins TRBV4-1 to TRBJ2-3; TCRdb's D call, TRBD1, is unchecked because there is no DNA. The CDR3 is made up of 21 amino acids. Germline V gene data show CDR1 as MGHRA and CDR2 as YSYEKL. CDR3 region: CASSHPPLPAGTGGSTDTQYF.

The rearrangement uses TRBV12-3 or TRBV12-4 and TRBJ2-2; TCRdb selects TRBD1, and the lack of DNA leaves this call unchecked. The CDR3 is 12 residues long. CDR3: CATLGVRGELFF.

The V call is TRBV7-9, the J call TRBJ2-1; with no DNA, the TCRdb D assignment of TRBD1 cannot be verified. The CDR3 spans 13 residues. Germline assignment: CDR1 SEHNR and CDR2 FQNEAQ (reference sequence). The CDR3 sequence is CAGLGQGVDEQFF.

The chain recombines TRBV11-2 with TRBJ2-3; TCRdb's D call, TRBD1, is unchecked because there is no DNA. Germline V gene sequence: CDR1 SGHAT, CDR2 FQNNGV. CDR3 size: 15 residues. This CDR3 is CASSARTGGQDTQYF.

This chain links TRBV10-3 with TRBJ2-2; the D gene TCRdb calls, TRBD1, cannot be checked with no DNA. The germline gives CDR1 ENHRY, CDR2 SYGVKD. The CDR3 runs 16 residues. The CDR3: CAIRPGTALNTGELFF.

This chain links TRBV7-2 with TRBJ2-5; TCRdb calls TRBD1, which cannot be checked without DNA. The CDR3 is 13 residues long. Germline V gene data show CDR1 as SGHTA and CDR2 as FQGNSA. The chain's CDR3 is CASSLARAETQYF.

The chain is built from TRBV14 and TRBJ2-4. The CDR3 has 14 amino acids. Germline CDR1 and CDR2: SGHDN and FVKESK. This chain's CDR3 is CASSQAGAKNIQYF.

The J gene is TRBJ1-5, the V gene TRBV28. CDR1 and CDR2 (germline): MDHEN, SYDVKM. This CDR3 has 14 residues. This CDR3 is CASSFSSLNQPQHF.

The J gene is TRBJ2-3, the V gene TRBV7-9; TCRdb calls TRBD1, which cannot be checked without DNA. Germline V gene lookup returns CDR1 SEHNR and CDR2 FQNEAQ (reference sequence). The CDR3 sequence is 13 residues long. CDR3 protein: CASSPPGTDTQYF.

V gene TRBV3-1 combines with J gene TRBJ2-7; the TRBD1 assignment by TCRdb is unverifiable without DNA. The CDR3 contains 15 residues. CDR1 LGHDT and CDR2 YNNKEL come from the germline V gene (reference sequence). CDR3 protein: CASSQTWGQPYEQYF.

V gene TRBV4-1 combines with J gene TRBJ2-1; TCRdb names TRBD2, which stays unverified in the absence of DNA. Per the germline V gene, CDR1 is MGHRA and CDR2 is YSYEKL. CDR3 length: 14 residues. Here the CDR3 reads CASSWTSGAREQFF.